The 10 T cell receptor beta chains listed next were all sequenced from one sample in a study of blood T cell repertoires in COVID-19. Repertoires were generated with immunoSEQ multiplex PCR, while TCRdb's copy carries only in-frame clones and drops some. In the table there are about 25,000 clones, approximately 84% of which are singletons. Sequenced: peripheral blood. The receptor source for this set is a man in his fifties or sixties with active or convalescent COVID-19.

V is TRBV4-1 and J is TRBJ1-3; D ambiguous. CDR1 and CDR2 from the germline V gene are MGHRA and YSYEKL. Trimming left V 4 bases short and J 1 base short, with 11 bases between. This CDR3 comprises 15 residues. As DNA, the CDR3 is TGCGCCAGCAGCCGGGAGACAAGTTCTGGAAACACCATATATTTT. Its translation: CASSRETSSGNTIYF.

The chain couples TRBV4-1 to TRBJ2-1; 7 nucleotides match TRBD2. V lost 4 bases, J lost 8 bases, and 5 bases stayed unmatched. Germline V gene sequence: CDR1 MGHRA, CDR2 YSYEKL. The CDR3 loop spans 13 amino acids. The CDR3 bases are TGCGCCAGCAGCCCCGTCGGGGGGTATGAGCAGTTCTTC. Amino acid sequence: CASSPVGGYEQFF.

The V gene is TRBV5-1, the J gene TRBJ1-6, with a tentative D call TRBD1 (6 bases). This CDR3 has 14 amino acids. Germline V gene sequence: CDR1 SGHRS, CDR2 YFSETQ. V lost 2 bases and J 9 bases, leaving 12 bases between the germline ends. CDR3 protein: CASSLRGGSSPLHF. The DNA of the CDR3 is TGCGCCAGCAGCTTAAGAGGGGGTAGTTCACCCCTCCACTTT.

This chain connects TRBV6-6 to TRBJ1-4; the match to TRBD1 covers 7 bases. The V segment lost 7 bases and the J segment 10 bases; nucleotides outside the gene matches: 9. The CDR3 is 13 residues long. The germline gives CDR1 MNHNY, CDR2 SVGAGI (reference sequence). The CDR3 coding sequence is TGTGCCAGCATCAACGGACAGGTCGGAAAACTGTTTTTT. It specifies CASINGQVGKLFF.

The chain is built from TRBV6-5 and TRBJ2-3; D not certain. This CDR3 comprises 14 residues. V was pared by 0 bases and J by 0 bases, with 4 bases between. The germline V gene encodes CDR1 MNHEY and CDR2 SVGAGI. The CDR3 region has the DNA TGTGCCAGCAGTTACTCGAGCAGCACAGATACGCAGTATTTT. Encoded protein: CASSYSSSTDTQYF.

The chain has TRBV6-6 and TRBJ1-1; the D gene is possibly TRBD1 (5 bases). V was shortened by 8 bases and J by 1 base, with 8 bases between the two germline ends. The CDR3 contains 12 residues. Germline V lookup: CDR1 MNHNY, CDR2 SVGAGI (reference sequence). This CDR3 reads CASGGGNTEAFF. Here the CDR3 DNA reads TGTGCCAGCGGGGGGGGGAACACTGAAGCTTTCTTT.

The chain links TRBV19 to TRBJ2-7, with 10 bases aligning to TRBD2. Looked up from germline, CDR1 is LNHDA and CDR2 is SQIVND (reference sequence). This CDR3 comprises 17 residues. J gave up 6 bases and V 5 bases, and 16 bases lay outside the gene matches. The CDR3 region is CASSRLLAGLRGLEQYF. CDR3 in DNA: TGTGCCAGTAGTCGTCTACTAGCGGGATTAAGGGGCCTCGAGCAGTACTTC. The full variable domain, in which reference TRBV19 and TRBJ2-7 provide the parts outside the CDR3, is DGGITQSPKYLFRKEGQNVTLSCEQNLNHDAMYWYRQDPGQGLRLIYYSQIVNDFQKGDIAEGYSVSREKKESFPLTVTSAQKNPTAFYLCASSRLLAGLRGLEQYFGPGTRLTVT.

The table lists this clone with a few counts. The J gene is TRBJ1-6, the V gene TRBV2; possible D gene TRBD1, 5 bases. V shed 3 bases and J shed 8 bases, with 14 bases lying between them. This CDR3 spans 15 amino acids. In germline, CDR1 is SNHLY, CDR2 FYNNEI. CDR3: CASSEARVDDSPLHF. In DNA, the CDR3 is TGTGCCAGCAGTGAGGCCAGGGTGGATGATTCACCCCTCCACTTT.

CDR3 nucleotides: TGTGCCAGCAGCCCCACGAACACCGGGGAGCTGTTTTTT. Translated: CASSPTNTGELFF. The chain joins TRBV6-4 to TRBJ2-2; D unresolved. The CDR3 length is 13 residues. The V end lost 6 bases, the J end lost 0 bases, and 5 bases lay between the germline ends. Germline lookup yields CDR1 MRHNA and CDR2 SNTAGT.

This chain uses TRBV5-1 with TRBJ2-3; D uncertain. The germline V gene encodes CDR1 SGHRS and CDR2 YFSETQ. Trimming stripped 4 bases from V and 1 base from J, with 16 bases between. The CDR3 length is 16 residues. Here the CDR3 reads CASSAMLRVGTDTQYF. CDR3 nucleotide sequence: TGCGCCAGCAGCGCTATGCTCCGAGTGGGCACAGATACGCAGTATTTT.